This note documents a single T cell receptor beta chain sequence. Antigen specificity is unknown. From germline, CDR1 is SSHAT and CDR2 FNYEAQ (reference sequence). Between the trimmed V and J ends, which lost 4 bases and 0 bases, there was a span of 14 bases. The CDR3 spans 16 residues. These data belong to a study of T cell repertoires in cytomegalovirus infection. TCRdb fed the reads into MiXCR, producing one record per CDR3 protein. The sample has about 700,000 distinct CDR3 sequences; 33% are singletons. This chain links TRBV7-7 with TRBJ2-3; maybe TRBD2 (6 bases). The source of this sequence is a human donor in good health (CMV status not recorded). Some clones in this sample may be carry-over from other donors' samples. The source material was cultured PBMCs, sampled from culture after CMV antigen stimulation. The CDR3 coding sequence is TGTGCCAGCAGCTGCCGGCTAGCGAGAAGCACAGATACGCAGTATTTT. Amino acids: CASSCRLARSTDTQYF. The full variable domain, completed using reference TRBV7-7 and TRBJ2-3, is GAGVSQSPRYKVTKRGQDVTLRCDPISSHATLYWYQQALGQGPEFLTYFNYEAQPDKSGLPSDRFSAERPEGSISTLTIQRTEQRDSAMYRCASSCRLARSTDTQYFGPGTRLTVL.